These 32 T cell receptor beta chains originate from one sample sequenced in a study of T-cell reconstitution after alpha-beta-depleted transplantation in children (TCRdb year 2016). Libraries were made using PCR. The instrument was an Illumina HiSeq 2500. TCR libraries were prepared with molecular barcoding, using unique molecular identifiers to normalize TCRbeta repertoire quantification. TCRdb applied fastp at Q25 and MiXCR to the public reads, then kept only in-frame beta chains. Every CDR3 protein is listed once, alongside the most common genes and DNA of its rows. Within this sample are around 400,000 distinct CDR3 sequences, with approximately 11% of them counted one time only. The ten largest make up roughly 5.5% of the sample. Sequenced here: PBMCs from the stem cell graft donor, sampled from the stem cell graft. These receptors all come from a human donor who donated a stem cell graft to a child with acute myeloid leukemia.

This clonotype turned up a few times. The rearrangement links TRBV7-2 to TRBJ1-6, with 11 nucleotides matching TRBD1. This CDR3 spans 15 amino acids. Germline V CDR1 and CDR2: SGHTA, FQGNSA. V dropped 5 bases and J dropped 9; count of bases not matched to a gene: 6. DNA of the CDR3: TGTGCCAGCAGCAGAGAAGGGACAGGGGGTTCACCCCTCCACTTT. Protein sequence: CASSREGTGGSPLHF.

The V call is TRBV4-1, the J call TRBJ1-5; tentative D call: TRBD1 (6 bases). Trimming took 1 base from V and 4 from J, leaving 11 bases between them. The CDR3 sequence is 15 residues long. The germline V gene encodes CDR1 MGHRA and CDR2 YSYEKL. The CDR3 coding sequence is TGCGCCAGCAGCCAAGTCAGGGGCGGTAATCAGCCCCAGCATTTT. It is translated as CASSQVRGGNQPQHF.

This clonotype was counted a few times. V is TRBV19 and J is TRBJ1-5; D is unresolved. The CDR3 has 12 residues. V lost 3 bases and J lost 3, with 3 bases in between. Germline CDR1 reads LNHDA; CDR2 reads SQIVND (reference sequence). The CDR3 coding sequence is TGTGCCAGTAGTATGGTCAATCAGCCCCAGCATTTT. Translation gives CASSMVNQPQHF.

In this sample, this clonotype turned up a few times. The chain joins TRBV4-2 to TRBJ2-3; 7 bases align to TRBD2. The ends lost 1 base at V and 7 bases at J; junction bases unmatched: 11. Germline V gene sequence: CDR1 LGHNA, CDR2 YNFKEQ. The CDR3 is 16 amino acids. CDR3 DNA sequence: TGTGCCAGCAGCCAAGGTACGGGAGGCGTAGGGAATACGCAGTATTTT. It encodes CASSQGTGGVGNTQYF.

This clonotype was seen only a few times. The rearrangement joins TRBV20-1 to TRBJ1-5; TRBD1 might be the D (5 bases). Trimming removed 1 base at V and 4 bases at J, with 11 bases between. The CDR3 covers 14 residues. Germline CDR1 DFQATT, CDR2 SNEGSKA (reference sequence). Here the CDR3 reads CSARVGRDNQPQHF. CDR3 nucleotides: TGCAGTGCTAGAGTCGGCAGGGATAATCAGCCCCAGCATTTT.

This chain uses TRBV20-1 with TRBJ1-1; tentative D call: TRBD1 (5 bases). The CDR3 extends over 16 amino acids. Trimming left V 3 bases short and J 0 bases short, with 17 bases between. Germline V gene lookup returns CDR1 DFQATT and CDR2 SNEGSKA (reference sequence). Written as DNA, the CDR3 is TGCAGTGCTAGTCACTCTGACAGTCAAATGAACACTGAAGCTTTCTTT. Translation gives CSASHSDSQMNTEAFF.

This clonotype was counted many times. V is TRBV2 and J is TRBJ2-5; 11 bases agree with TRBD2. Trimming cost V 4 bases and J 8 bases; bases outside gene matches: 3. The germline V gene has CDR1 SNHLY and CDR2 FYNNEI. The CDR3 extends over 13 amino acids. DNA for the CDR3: TGTGCCAGCAGTGGACTAGCGGGGACCACCCAGTACTTC. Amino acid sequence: CASSGLAGTTQYF.

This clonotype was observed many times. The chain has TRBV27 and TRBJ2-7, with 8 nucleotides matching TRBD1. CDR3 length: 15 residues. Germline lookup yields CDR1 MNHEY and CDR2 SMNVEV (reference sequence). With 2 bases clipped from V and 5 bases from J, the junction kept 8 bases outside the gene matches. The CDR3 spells CASSLLSGGGNEQYF. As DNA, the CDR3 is TGTGCCAGCAGTTTACTTTCAGGGGGCGGGAACGAGCAGTACTTC.

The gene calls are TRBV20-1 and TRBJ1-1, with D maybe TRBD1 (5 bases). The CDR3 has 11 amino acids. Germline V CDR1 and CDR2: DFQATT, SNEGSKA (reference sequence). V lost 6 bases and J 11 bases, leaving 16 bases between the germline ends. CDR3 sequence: CSAQTRVRAFF. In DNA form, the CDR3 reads TGCAGTGCCCAAACCAGGGTAAGGGCTTTCTTT.

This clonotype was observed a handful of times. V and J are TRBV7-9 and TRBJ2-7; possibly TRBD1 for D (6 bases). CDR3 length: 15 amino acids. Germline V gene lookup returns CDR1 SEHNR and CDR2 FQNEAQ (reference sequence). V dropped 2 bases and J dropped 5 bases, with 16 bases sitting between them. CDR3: CASSLSTGRVDEQYF. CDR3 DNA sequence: TGTGCCAGCAGCTTATCGACAGGTCGGGTGGACGAGCAGTACTTC.

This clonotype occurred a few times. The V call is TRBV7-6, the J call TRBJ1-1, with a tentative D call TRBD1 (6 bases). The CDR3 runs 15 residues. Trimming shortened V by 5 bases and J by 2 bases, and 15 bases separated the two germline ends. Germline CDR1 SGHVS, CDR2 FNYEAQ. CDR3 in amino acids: CASSGYLRGNTEAFF. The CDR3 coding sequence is TGTGCCAGCAGCGGTTATCTCAGGGGCAACACTGAAGCTTTCTTT. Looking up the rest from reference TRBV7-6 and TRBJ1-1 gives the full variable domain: GAGVSQSPRYKVTKRGQDVALRCDPISGHVSLYWYRQALGQGPEFLTYFNYEAQQDKSGLPNDRFSAERPEGSISTLTIQRTEQRDSAMYRCASSGYLRGNTEAFFGQGTRLTVV.

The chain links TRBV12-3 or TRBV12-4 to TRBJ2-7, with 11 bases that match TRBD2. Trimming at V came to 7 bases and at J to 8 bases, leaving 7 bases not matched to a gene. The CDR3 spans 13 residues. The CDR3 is CASTTSGISQQYF. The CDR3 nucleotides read TGTGCCAGCACGACTAGCGGGATAAGTCAGCAGTACTTC.

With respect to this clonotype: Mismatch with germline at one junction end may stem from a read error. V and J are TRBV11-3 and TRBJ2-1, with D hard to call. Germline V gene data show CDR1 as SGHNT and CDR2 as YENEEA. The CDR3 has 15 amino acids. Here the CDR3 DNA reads TGTGCCAGCAGCTTAGGCTACCGAACCGATAATGAGCGGTTCTTC. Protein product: CASSLGYRTDNERFF.

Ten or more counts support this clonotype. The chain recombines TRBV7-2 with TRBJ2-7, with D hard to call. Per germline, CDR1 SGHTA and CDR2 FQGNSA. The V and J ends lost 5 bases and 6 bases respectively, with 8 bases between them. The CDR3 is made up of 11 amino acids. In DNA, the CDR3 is TGTGCCAGCAGCCACCGGTCCGAGCAGTACTTC. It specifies CASSHRSEQYF.

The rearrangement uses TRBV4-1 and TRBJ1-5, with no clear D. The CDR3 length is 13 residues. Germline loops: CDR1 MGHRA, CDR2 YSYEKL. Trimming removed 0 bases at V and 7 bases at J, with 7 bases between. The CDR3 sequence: CASSQEVVQPQHF. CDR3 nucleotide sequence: TGCGCCAGCAGCCAAGAAGTGGTGCAGCCCCAGCATTTT.

The CDR3 is CAISESFWSSGGPSAKNIQYF. The CDR3 DNA reads TGTGCCATCAGTGAGTCCTTTTGGAGTAGCGGGGGGCCTTCAGCCAAAAACATTCAGTACTTC. V and J are TRBV10-3 and TRBJ2-4; the match to TRBD2 covers 10 bases. CDR3 length: 21 amino acids. V lost 0 bases to trimming and J lost 0 bases; unmatched junction nucleotides: 14. Germline V gene lookup returns CDR1 ENHRY and CDR2 SYGVKD.

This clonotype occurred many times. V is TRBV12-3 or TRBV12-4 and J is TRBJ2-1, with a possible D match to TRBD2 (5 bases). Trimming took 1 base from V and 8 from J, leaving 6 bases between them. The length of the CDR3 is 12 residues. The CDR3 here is CASSLVRDEQFF. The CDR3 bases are TGTGCCAGCAGTTTAGTGAGGGATGAGCAGTTCTTC.

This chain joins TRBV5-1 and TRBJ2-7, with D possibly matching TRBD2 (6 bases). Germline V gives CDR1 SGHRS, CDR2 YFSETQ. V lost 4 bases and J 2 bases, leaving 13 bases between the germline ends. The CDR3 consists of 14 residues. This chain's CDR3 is CASSLGTDTYEQYF. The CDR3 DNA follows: TGCGCCAGCAGCCTGGGGACTGACACCTACGAGCAGTACTTC.

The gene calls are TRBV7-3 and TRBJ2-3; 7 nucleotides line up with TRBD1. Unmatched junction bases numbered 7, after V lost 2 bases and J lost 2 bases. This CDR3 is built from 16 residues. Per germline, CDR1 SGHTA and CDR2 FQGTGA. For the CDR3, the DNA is TGTGCCAGCAGCTTAGGAACAGGGGCCCACACAGATACGCAGTATTTT. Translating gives CASSLGTGAHTDTQYF.

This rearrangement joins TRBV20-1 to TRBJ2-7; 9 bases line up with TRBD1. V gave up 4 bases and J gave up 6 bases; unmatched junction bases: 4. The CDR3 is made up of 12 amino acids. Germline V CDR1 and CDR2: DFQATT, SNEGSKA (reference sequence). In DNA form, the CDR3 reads TGCAGTGCTACGGGACAGGGACTCGAGCAGTACGTC. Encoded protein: CSATGQGLEQYV.

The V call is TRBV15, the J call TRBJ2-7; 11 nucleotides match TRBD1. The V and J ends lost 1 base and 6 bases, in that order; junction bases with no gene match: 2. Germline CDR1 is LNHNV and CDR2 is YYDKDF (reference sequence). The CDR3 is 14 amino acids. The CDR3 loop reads CATSRAGQGVEQYF. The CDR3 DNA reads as TGTGCCACCAGCAGAGCGGGACAGGGGGTCGAGCAGTACTTC.

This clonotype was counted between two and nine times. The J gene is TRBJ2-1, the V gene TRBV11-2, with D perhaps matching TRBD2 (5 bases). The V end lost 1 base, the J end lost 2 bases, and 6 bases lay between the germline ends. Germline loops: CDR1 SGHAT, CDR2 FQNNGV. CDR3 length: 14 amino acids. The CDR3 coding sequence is TGTGCCAGCAGCTTAGGGAGGACCTACAATGAGCAGTTCTTC. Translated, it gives CASSLGRTYNEQFF.

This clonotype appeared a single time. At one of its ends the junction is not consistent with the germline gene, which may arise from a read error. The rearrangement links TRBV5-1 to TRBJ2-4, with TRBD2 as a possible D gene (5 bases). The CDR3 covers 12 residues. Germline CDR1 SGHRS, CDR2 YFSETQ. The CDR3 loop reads CATTDGGNSQYF. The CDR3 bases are TGCGCCACCACGGACGGAGGAAACAGTCAGTACTTC.

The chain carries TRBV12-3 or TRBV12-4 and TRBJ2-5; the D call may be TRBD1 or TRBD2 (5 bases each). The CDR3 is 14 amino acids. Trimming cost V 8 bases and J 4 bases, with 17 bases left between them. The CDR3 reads CASDPGRGAETQYF. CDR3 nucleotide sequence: TGTGCCAGCGACCCGGGACGTGGGGCAGAGACCCAGTACTTC.

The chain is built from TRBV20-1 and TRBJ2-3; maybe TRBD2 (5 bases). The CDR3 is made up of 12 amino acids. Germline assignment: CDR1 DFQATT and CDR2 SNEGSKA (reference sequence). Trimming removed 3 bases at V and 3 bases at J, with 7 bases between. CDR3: CSASTGTDTQYF. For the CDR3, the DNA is TGCAGTGCTAGCACGGGGACAGATACGCAGTATTTT.

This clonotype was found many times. CDR3 bases: TGTGCCAGCAGCTCCCCCATAGCGGGAGGGTGGGATACGCAGTATTTT. This codes for CASSSPIAGGWDTQYF. This chain uses TRBV7-2 with TRBJ2-3; TRBD2 matches at 11 bases. Germline V gives CDR1 SGHTA, CDR2 FQGNSA. The CDR3 length is 16 residues. V gave up 4 bases and J gave up 6 bases; unmatched junction bases: 9.

The CDR3 protein is CASSQESGGLDEQYF. The CDR3 bases are TGTGCCAGCAGCCAAGAGAGCGGGGGACTGGACGAGCAGTACTTC. The V gene is TRBV4-2, the J gene TRBJ2-7; 8 positions agree with TRBD2. Germline CDR1 reads LGHNA; CDR2 reads YNFKEQ. The J segment lost 5 bases and the V segment lost 0 bases, leaving 6 bases of the junction unmatched. CDR3 length: 15 residues.

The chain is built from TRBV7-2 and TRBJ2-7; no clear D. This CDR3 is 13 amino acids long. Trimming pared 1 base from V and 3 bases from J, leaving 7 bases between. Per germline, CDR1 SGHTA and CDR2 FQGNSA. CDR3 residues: CASSLDSYYEQYV. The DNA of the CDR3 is TGTGCCAGCAGCTTAGATTCCTACTACGAGCAGTACGTC.

In DNA, the CDR3 is TGTGCCAGCAGTTACTACGGGGGGAAAGAGACCCAGTACTTC. Translating gives CASSYYGGKETQYF. The chain recombines TRBV6-5 with TRBJ2-5, with TRBD2 matching over 7 bases. The CDR3 has 14 residues. CDR1 and CDR2 from the germline V gene are MNHEY and SVGAGI. Trimming took 1 base from V and 3 from J; bases not matched to a gene: 2.

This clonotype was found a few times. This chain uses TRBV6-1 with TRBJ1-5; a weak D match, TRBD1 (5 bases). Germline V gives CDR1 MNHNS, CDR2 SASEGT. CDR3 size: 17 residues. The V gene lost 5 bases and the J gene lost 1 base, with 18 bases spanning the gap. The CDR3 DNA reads TGTGCCAGCAGTCCCCCTGGGGGGACGGGGAGCAATCAGCCCCAGCATTTT. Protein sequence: CASSPPGGTGSNQPQHF.

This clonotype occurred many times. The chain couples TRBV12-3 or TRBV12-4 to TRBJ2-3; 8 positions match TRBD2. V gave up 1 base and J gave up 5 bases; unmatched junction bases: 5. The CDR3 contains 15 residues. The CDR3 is CASSLGTSTGDTQYF. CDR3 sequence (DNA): TGTGCCAGCAGTTTAGGGACTAGCACTGGAGATACGCAGTATTTT.

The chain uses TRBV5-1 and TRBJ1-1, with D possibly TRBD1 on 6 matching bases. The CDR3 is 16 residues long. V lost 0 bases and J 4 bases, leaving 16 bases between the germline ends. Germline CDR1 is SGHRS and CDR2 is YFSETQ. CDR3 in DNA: TGCGCCAGCAGCTTGGGGAGGGGGGGTCAGGGCACTGAAGCTTTCTTT. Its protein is CASSLGRGGQGTEAFF.